This record looks at one T cell receptor (beta chain) sequence and its context. Antigen unknown. The source of the sample is a study of siplizumab effects on memory and regulatory T cells. Findings and caveats of the study: Greater diversity than memory cells seemed evident in naive T cells, which also appeared to be major alloresponse contributors.

Each sample had around 110,000 TCR templates assayed. TCRdb keeps only in-frame clones here, not all; method: immunoSEQ multiplex PCR. The data show about 110,000 clones, roughly 92% seen once. Germline V gene lookup returns CDR1 SGHRS and CDR2 YFSETQ. The CDR3 runs to 15 residues. The V and J genes are TRBV5-1 and TRBJ2-5; either TRBD1 or TRBD2 may supply D (6 bases each). The J call may be wrong; the DNA end is better matched by TRBJ2-7. The clonotype originates from a human donor in good health. Sequencing input: CD4+ T cells sorted from blood. This chain's CDR3 is CASSLTGGHSYEQYF. The CDR3 nucleotides are TGCGCCAGCAGCTTGACCGGGGGCCACTCCTACGAGCAGTACTTC.